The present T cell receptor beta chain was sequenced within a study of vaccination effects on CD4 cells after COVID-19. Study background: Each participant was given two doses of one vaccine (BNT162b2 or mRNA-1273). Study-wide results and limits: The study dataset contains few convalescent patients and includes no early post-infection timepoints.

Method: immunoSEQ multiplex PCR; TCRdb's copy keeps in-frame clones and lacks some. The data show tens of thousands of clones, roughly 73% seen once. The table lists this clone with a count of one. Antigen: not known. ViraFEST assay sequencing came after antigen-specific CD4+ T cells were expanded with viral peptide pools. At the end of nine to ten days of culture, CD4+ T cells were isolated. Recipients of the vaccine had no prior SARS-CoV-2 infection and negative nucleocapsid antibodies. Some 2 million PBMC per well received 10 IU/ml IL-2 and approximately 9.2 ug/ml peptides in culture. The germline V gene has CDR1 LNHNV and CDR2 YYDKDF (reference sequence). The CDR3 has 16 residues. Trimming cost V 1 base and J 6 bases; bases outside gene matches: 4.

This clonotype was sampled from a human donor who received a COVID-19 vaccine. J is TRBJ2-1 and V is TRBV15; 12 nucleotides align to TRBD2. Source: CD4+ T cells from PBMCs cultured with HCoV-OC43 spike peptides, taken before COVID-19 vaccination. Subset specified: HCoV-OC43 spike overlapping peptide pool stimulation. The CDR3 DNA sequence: TGTGCCACCAGCAGAGCTACTAGCGGGGGGCTCAATGAGCAGTTCTTC. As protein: CATSRATSGGLNEQFF.